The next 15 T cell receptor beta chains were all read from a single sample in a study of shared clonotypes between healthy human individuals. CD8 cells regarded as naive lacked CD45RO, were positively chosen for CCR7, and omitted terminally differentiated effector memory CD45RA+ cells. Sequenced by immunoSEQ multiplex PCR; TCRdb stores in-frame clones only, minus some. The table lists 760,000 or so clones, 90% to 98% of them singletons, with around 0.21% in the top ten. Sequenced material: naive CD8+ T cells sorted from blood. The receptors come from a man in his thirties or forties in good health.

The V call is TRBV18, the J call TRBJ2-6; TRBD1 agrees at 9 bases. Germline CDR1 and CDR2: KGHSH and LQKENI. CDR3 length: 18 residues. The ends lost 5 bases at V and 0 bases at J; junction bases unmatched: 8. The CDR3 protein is CASSVGTGLFSGANVLTF. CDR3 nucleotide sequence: TGTGCCAGCTCAGTAGGGACAGGGTTGTTCTCTGGGGCCAACGTCCTGACTTTC.

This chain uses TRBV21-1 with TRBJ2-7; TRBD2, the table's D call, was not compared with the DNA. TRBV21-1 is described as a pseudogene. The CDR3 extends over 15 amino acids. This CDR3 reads CASSKDSGISYEQYF. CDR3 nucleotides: TGTGCCAGCAGCAAGGATAGCGGGATAAGCTACGAGCAGTACTTC.

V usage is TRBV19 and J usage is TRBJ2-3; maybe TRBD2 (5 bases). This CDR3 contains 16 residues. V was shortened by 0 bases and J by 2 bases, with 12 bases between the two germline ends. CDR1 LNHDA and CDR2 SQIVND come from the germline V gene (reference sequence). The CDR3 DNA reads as TGTGCCAGTAGTATAGATCTCAGCGGAATCACAGATACGCAGTATTTT. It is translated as CASSIDLSGITDTQYF.

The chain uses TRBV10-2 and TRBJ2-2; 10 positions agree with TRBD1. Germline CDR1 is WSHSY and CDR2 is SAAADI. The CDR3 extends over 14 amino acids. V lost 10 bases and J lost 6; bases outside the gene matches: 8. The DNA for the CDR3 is TGCGCCACCGAAGGACAGGGGGATCCCGGGGAGCTGTTTTTT. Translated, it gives CATEGQGDPGELFF.

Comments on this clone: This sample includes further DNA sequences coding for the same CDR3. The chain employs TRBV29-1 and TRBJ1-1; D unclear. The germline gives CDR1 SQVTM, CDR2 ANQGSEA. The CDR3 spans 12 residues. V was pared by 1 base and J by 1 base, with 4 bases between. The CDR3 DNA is TGCAGCGTTGAAGGCCGGAACACTGAAGCTTTCTTT. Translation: CSVEGRNTEAFF.

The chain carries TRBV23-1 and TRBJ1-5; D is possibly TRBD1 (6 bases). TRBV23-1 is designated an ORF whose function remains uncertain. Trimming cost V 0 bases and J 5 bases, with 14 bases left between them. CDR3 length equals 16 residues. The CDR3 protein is CASSQSSWTVDQPQHF. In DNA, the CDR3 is TGCGCCAGCAGTCAATCGTCCTGGACAGTCGATCAGCCCCAGCATTTT.

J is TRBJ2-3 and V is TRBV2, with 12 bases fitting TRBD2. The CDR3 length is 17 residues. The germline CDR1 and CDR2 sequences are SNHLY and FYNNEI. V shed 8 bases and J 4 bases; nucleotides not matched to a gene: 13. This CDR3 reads CASSTQLTSGSADTQYF. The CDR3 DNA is TGTGCCAGCTCCACGCAGTTGACTAGCGGGAGTGCAGATACGCAGTATTTT.

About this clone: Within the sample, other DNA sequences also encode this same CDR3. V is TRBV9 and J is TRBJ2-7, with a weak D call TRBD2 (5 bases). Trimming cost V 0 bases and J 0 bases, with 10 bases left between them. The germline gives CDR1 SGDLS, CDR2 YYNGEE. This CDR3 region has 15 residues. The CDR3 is CASSVGGGLSYEQYF. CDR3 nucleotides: TGTGCCAGCAGCGTAGGAGGAGGACTCTCCTACGAGCAGTACTTC.

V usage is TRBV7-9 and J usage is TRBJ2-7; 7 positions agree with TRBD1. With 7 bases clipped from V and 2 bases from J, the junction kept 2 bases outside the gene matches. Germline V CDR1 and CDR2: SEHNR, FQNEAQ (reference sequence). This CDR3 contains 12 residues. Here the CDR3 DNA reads TGTGCCAGCACAGGGACAGCCTACGAGCAGTACTTC. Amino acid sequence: CASTGTAYEQYF.

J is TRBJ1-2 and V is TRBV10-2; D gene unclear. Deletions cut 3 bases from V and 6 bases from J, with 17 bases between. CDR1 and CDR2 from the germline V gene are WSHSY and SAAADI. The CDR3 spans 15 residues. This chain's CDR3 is CASSDPPHAPDGYTF. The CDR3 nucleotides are TGCGCCAGCAGTGACCCACCCCATGCTCCTGATGGCTACACCTTC.

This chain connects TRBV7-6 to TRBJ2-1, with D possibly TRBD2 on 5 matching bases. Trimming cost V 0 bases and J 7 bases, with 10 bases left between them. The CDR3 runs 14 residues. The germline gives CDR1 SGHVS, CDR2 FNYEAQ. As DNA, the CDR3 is TGTGCCAGCAGCTTAGCGGGAGCGTTTAATGAGCAGTTCTTC. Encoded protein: CASSLAGAFNEQFF.

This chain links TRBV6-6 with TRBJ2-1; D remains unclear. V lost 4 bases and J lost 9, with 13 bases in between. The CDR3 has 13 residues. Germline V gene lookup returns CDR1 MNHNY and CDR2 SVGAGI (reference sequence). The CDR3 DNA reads TGTGCCAGCAGTTCCTCTGACGTTGGTGAGCAGTTCTTC. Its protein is CASSSSDVGEQFF.

In DNA form, the CDR3 reads TGTGCCAGCAGCCCTCCTAGCGGGAGGGACACAGATACGCAGTATTTT. It yields the protein CASSPPSGRDTDTQYF. V is TRBV9 and J is TRBJ2-3, with 12 nucleotides matching TRBD2. Germline CDR1 is SGDLS and CDR2 is YYNGEE. CDR3 length equals 16 residues. V gave up 4 bases and J gave up 2 bases; unmatched junction bases: 5.

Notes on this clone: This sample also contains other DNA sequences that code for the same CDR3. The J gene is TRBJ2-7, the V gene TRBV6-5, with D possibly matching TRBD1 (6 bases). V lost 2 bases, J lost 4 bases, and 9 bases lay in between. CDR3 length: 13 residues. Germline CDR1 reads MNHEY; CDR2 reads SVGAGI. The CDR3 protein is CASSYTGTYEQYF. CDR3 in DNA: TGTGCCAGCAGTTACACAGGGACGTACGAGCAGTACTTC.

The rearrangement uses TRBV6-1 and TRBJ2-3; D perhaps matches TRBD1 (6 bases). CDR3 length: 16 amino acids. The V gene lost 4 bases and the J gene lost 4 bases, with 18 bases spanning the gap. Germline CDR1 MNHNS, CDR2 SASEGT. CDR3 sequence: CASSAYRDGGADTQYF. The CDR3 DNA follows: TGTGCCAGCAGTGCCTACAGGGACGGTGGGGCAGATACGCAGTATTTT.